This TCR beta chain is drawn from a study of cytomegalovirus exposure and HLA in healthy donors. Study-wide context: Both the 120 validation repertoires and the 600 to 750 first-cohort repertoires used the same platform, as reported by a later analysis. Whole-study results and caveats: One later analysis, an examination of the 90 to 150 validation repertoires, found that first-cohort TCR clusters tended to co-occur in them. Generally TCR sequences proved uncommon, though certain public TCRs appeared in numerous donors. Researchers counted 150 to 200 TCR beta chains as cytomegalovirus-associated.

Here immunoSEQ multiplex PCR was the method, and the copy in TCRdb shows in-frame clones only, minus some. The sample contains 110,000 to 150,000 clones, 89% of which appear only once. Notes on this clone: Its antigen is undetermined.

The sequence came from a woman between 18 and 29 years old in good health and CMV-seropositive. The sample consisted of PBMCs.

CDR3 sequence (DNA): TGCAGCGTTGTGTGGCCGGGTGCTCGTGAGCAGTACTTC. Encoded protein: CSVVWPGAREQYF. The chain combines TRBV29-1 with TRBJ2-7; D is undetermined. The CDR3 length is 13 residues. The V gene lost 4 bases and the J gene lost 7 bases, with 17 bases spanning the gap. CDR1 and CDR2 from the germline V gene are SQVTM and ANQGSEA.